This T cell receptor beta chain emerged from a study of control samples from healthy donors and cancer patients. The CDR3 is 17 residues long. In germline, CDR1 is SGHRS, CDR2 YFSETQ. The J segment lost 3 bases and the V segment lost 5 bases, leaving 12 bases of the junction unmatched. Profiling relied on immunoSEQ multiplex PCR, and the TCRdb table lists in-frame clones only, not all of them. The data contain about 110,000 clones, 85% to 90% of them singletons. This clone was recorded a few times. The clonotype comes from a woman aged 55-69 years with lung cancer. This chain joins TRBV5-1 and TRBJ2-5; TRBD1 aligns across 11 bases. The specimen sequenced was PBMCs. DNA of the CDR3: TGCGCCAGCAGACGTGACCCGGGGACAGGGGGGAAAGAGACCCAGTACTTC. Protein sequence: CASRRDPGTGGKETQYF.